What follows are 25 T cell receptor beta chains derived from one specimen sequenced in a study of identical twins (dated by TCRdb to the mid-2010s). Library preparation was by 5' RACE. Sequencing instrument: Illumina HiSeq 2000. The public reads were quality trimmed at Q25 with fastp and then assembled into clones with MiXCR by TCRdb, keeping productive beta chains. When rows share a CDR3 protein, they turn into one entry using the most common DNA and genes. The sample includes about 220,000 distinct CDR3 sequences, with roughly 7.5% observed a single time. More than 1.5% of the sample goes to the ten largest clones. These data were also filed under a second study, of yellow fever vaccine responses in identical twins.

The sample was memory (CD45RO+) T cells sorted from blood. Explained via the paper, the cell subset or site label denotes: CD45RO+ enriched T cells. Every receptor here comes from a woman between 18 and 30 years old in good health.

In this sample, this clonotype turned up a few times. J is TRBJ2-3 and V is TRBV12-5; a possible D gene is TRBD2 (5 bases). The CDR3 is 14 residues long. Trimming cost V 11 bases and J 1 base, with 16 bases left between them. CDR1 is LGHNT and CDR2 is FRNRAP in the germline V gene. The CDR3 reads CASWRSGGTDTQYF. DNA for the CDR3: TGTGCTTCCTGGCGGAGCGGAGGCACAGATACGCAGTATTTT. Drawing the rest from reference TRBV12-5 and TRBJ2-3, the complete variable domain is DARVTQTPRHKVTEMGQEVTMRCQPILGHNTVFWYRQTMMQGLELLAYFRNRAPLDDSGMPKDRFSAEMPDATLATLKIQPSEPRDSAVYFCASWRSGGTDTQYFGPGTRLTVL.

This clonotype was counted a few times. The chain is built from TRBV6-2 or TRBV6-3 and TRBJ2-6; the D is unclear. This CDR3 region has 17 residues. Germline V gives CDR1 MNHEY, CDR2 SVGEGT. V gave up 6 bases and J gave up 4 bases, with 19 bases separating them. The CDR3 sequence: CASRPILDRRGANVLTF. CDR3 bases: TGTGCCAGCAGACCTATCCTAGACCGACGGGGGGCCAACGTCCTGACTTTC.

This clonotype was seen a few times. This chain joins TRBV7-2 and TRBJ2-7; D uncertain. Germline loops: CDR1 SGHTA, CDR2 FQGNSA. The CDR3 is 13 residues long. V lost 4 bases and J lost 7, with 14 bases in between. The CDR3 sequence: CASSSAWDREQYF. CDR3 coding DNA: TGTGCCAGCAGCTCCGCCTGGGATCGGGAGCAGTACTTC.

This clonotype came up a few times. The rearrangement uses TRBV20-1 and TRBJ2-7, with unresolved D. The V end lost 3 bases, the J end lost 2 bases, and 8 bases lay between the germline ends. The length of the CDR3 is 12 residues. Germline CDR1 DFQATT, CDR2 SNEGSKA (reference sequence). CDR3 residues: CSARPTTYEQYF. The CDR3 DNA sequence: TGCAGTGCTAGGCCTACTACCTACGAGCAGTACTTC.

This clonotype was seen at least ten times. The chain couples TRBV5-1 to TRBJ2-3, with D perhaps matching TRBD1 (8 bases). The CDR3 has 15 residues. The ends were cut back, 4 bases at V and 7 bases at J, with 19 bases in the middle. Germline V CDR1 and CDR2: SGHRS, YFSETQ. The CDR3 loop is CASSHRDRGGNTQYF. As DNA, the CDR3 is TGCGCCAGCAGCCACCGAGACAGGGGAGGGAATACGCAGTATTTT.

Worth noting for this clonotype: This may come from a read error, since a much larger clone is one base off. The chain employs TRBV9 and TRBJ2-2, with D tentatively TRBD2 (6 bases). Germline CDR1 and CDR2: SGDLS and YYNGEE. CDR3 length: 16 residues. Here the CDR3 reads CASSVGGDRFTGELCF. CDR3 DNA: TGTGCCAGCAGCGTAGGCGGGGACCGGTTCACCGGGGAGCTGTGTTTT. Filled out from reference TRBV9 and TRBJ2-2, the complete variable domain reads DSGVTQTPKHLITATGQRVTLRCSPRSGDLSVYWYQQSLDQGLQFLIQYYNGEERAKGNILERFSAQQFPDLHSELNLSSLELGDSALYFCASSVGGDRFTGELCFGEGSRLTVL.

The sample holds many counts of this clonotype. CDR3 residues: CASSPPPGETQYF. CDR3 nucleotide sequence: TGTGCCAGCAGCCCCCCCCCCGGAGAGACCCAGTACTTC. This chain uses TRBV7-2 with TRBJ2-5; D is unresolved. The germline V and J ends were trimmed by 5 bases and 4 bases, with 11 bases remaining between them. Germline V lookup: CDR1 SGHTA, CDR2 FQGNSA. The CDR3 covers 13 residues.

The CDR3 DNA reads TGTGCCAGCAGCTTAGAGAGGACAGGGAATGAGCAGTTCTTC. It translates to CASSLERTGNEQFF. This chain connects TRBV11-2 to TRBJ2-1; 8 positions agree with TRBD1. V lost 0 bases to trimming and J lost 7 bases; unmatched junction nucleotides: 2. Per germline, CDR1 SGHAT and CDR2 FQNNGV. The CDR3 consists of 14 residues.

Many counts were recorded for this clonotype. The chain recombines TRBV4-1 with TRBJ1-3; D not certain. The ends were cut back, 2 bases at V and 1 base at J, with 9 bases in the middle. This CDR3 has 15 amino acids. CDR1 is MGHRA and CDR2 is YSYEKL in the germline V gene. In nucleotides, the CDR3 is TGCGCCAGCAGCCAACCTTTGGGTTCTGGAAACACCATATATTTT. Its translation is CASSQPLGSGNTIYF.

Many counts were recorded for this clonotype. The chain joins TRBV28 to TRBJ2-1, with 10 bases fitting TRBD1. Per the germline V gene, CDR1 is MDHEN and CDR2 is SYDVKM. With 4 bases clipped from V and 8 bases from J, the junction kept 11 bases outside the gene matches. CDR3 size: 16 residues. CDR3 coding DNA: TGTGCCAGCAGTTCGCCATCGGGACAGGGGAGCTATGAGCAGTTCTTC. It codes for CASSSPSGQGSYEQFF.

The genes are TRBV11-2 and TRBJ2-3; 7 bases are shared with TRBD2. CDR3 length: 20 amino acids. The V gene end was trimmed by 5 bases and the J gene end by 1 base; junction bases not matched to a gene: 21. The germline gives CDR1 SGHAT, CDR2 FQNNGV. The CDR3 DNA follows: TGTGCCAGCAGCCAACAACACCCGACTCGCGGGAGCTGGGGCACAGATACGCAGTATTTT. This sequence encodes CASSQQHPTRGSWGTDTQYF.

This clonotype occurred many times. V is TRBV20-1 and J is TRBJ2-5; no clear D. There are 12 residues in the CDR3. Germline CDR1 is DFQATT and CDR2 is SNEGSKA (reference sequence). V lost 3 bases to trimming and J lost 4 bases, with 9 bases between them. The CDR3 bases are TGCAGTGCTAGTACTGGGCGAGAGACCCAGTACTTC. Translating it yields CSASTGRETQYF.

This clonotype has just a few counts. Here the CDR3 reads CSGGGNEQFF. For the CDR3, the DNA is TGCAGCGGAGGGGGCAATGAGCAGTTCTTC. The chain is built from TRBV29-1 and TRBJ2-1; D may be TRBD1 (6 bases). With 7 bases removed from V and 6 bases from J, the gap between germline ends came to 7 bases. CDR1 SQVTM and CDR2 ANQGSEA come from the germline V gene. CDR3 length: 10 residues.

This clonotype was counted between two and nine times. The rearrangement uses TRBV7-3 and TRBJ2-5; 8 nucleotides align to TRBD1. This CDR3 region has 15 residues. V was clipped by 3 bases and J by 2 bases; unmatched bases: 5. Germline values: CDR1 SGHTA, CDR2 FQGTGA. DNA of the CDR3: TGTGCCAGCAGCTTCGACAGGGGACCTCAAGAGACCCAGTACTTC. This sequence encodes CASSFDRGPQETQYF.

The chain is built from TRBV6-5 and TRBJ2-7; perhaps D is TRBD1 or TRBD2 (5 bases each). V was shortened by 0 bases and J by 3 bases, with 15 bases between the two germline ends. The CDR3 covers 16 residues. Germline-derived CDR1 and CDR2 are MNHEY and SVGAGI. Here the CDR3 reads CASSYSGRAPHYEQYF. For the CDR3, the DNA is TGTGCCAGCAGTTACTCGGGGCGGGCCCCCCACTACGAGCAGTACTTC.

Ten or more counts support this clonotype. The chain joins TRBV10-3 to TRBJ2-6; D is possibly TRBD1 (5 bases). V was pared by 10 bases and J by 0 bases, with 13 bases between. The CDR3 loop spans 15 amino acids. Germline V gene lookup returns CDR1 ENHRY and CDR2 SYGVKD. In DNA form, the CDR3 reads TGTGCCACCTCCAGGGAAAGCTCTGGGGCCAACGTCCTGACTTTC. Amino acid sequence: CATSRESSGANVLTF.

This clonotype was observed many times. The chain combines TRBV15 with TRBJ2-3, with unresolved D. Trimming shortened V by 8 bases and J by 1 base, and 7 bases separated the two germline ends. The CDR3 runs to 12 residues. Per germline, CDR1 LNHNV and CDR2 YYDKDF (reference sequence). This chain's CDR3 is CATGPRTDTQYF. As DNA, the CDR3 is TGTGCCACCGGGCCCCGCACAGATACGCAGTATTTT. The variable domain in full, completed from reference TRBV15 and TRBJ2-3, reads DAMVIQNPRYQVTQFGKPVTLSCSQTLNHNVMYWYQQKSSQAPKLLFHYYDKDFNNEADTPDNFQSRRPNTSFCFLDIRSPGLGDTAMYLCATGPRTDTQYFGPGTRLTVL.

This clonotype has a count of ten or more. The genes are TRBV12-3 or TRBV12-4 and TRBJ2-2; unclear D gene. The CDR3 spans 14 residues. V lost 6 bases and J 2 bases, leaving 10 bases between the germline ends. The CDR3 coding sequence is TGTGCCAGCAGCCAAAATTCCAACACCGGGGAGCTGTTTTTT. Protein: CASSQNSNTGELFF.

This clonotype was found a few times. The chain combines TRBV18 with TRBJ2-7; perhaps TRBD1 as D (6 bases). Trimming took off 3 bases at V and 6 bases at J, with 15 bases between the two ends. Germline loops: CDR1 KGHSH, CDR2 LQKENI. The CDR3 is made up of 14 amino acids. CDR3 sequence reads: CASSPNSQGFEQYF. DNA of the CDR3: TGTGCCAGCTCACCCAATTCGCAGGGGTTCGAGCAGTACTTC. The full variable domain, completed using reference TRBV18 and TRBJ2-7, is NAGVMQNPRHLVRRRGQEARLRCSPMKGHSHVYWYRQLPEEGLKFMVYLQKENIIDESGMPKERFSAEFPKEGPSILRIQQVVRGDSAAYFCASSPNSQGFEQYFGPGTRLTVT.

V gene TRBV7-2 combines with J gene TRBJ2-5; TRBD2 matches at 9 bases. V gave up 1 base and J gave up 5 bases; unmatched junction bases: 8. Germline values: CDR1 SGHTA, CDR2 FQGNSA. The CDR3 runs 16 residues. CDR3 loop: CASSLGGSGSSETQYF. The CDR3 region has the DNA TGTGCCAGCAGCTTAGGAGGTAGCGGGAGTTCGGAGACCCAGTACTTC.

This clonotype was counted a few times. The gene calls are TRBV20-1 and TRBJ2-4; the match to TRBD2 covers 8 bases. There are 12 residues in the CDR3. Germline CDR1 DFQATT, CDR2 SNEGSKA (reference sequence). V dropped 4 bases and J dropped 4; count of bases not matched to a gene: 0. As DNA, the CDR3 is TGCAGTGCTACTAGCGGGAAAAACATTCAGTACTTC. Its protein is CSATSGKNIQYF.

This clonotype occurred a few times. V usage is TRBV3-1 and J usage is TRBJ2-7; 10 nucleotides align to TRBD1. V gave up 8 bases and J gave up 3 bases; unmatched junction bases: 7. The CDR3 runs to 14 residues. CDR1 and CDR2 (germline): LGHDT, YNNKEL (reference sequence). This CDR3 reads CASAGTGEGYEQYF. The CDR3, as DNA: TGTGCCAGCGCCGGGACAGGGGAGGGCTACGAGCAGTACTTC.

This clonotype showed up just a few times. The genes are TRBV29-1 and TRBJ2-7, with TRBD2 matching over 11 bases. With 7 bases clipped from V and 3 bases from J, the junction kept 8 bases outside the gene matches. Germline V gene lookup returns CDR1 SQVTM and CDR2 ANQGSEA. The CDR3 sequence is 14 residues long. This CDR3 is CSATLAGVGYEQYF. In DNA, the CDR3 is TGCAGCGCCACACTAGCGGGAGTGGGCTACGAGCAGTACTTC.

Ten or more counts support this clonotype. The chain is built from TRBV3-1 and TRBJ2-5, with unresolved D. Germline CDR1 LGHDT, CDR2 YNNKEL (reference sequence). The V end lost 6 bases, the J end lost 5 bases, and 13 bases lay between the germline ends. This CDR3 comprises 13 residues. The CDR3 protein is CASSRSEAETQYF. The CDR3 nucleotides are TGTGCCAGCAGTCGCTCCGAGGCGGAGACCCAGTACTTC.

The CDR3 region has the DNA TGTGCCAGCAGTTTTAGAGGAAGTGAAAAACTGTTTTTT. This codes for CASSFRGSEKLFF. V usage is TRBV28 and J usage is TRBJ1-4; D gene ambiguous. This CDR3 has 13 residues. Trimming shortened V by 3 bases and J by 7 bases, and 9 bases separated the two germline ends. Per germline, CDR1 MDHEN and CDR2 SYDVKM.